The TCR beta chain under discussion was sequenced for a study of T cells in narcolepsy. Overall study: Donors had narcolepsy type 1 or type 2, or were healthy controls.

Clones were sequenced by immunoSEQ multiplex PCR, and TCRdb holds only the in-frame ones, with some missing. The data hold 30,000 to 45,000 clones, with about nine tenths observed a single time. As concerns this clone: The antigen remains undetermined.

Study-wide results and limits: Blood of same and different patients, but not healthy controls, reportedly held recurring autoreactive clonotypes. In some patient and control memory CD4+ samples, autoreactive clones were absent.

The clonotype was recovered from a human donor with narcolepsy. The sample was CD45RA- memory CD4+ T cells from PBMCs.

In nucleotides, the CDR3 is TGTGCCAGCAGCCCTTGGGGGTACAGCACAGATACGCAGTATTTT. Amino acid sequence: CASSPWGYSTDTQYF. The chain links TRBV9 to TRBJ2-3; the D gene could be TRBD1 or TRBD2 (5 bases each). Trimming stripped 4 bases from V and 0 bases from J, with 12 bases between. The CDR3 contains 15 residues. The V gene's germline CDR1 is SGDLS and CDR2 YYNGEE.